These 26 T cell receptor beta chains came from one sample sequenced in a study of blood T cell repertoires in COVID-19. Generated by immunoSEQ multiplex PCR, the TCRdb table keeps only in-frame clones and is missing some. The sample has approximately 100,000 clones, roughly 92% seen once. Sequenced material: peripheral blood. The receptors were gathered from a man aged 70 or older with acute or convalescent COVID-19.

This rearrangement joins TRBV29-1 to TRBJ1-2; possibly TRBD1 for D (5 bases). Germline values: CDR1 SQVTM, CDR2 ANQGSEA. With 3 bases removed from V and 3 bases from J, the gap between germline ends came to 11 bases. The CDR3 contains 13 residues. CDR3 sequence: CSVEAGPDYGYTF. The CDR3 nucleotides read TGCAGCGTTGAGGCAGGGCCGGACTATGGCTACACCTTC.

The chain carries TRBV7-9 and TRBJ2-7, with a tentative D call TRBD1 (6 bases). This CDR3 spans 12 amino acids. Germline CDR1 SEHNR, CDR2 FQNEAQ (reference sequence). V was shortened by 1 base and J by 6 bases, with 7 bases between the two germline ends. The CDR3 DNA sequence: TGTGCCAGCAGCTTAGAAGGGGGCGAGCAGTACTTC. It is translated as CASSLEGGEQYF.

The sample holds a few counts of this clone. The V gene is TRBV19, the J gene TRBJ1-1, with TRBD1 matching 7 bases. The CDR3 sequence is 13 residues long. The junction had 7 bases not matched to a gene; V was cut back by 2 bases and J by 10 bases. In germline, CDR1 is LNHDA, CDR2 SQIVND (reference sequence). CDR3 nucleotide sequence: TGTGCCAGTAGTATACCCGAGACAGGGCGAGCTTTCTTT. Amino acids: CASSIPETGRAFF.

The DNA for the CDR3 is TGTGCCAGCAGCCTTGGCGCGCAGGGCTCTAATGAAAAACTGTTTTTT. It codes for CASSLGAQGSNEKLFF. The chain couples TRBV4-2 to TRBJ1-4; D perhaps matches TRBD1 (5 bases). CDR3 length: 16 amino acids. The V end lost 4 bases, the J end lost 3 bases, and 15 bases lay between the germline ends. Germline CDR1 LGHNA, CDR2 YNFKEQ.

Comment on this clone: This specimen includes other DNA sequences encoding the same CDR3. The chain has TRBV5-1 and TRBJ1-2, with D hard to call. The germline gives CDR1 SGHRS, CDR2 YFSETQ. V dropped 0 bases and J dropped 3 bases, with 6 bases sitting between them. The CDR3 spans 13 residues. CDR3 sequence (DNA): TGCGCCAGCAGCTTGGGGGCAGACTATGGCTACACCTTC. Its protein is CASSLGADYGYTF.

V usage is TRBV10-3 and J usage is TRBJ2-6; 8 nucleotides align to TRBD2. The CDR3 sequence is 17 residues long. The J segment lost 2 bases and the V segment lost 2 bases, leaving 5 bases of the junction unmatched. The V gene's germline CDR1 is ENHRY and CDR2 SYGVKD. CDR3: CAISEPAGEAGANVLTF. The CDR3, as DNA: TGTGCCATCAGTGAGCCAGCGGGAGAGGCTGGGGCCAACGTCCTGACTTTC.

This clone was seen a handful of times. The chain recombines TRBV3-1 (or the pseudogene TRBV3-2) with TRBJ1-1; D remains unclear. Trimming removed 2 bases at V and 5 bases at J, with 9 bases between. The CDR3 extends over 13 amino acids. CDR1 and CDR2 from the germline V gene are LGHDT and YNNKEL (reference sequence). The CDR3 here is CASSQSTGTEAFF. The DNA for the CDR3 is TGTGCCAGCAGCCAATCAACGGGTACTGAAGCTTTCTTT.

The rearrangement links TRBV25-1 to TRBJ2-5, with D perhaps matching TRBD2 (6 bases). V dropped 4 bases and J dropped 2 bases, with 11 bases sitting between them. The CDR3 contains 14 residues. From germline, CDR1 is MGHDK and CDR2 SYGVNS. The CDR3 protein is CASSGRGWQETQYF. CDR3 in DNA: TGTGCCAGCAGTGGTCGGGGGTGGCAAGAGACCCAGTACTTC.

This rearrangement joins TRBV6-5 to TRBJ1-1; perhaps TRBD1 as D (6 bases). Germline V gives CDR1 MNHEY, CDR2 SVGAGI. The CDR3 runs to 13 residues. V lost 8 bases and J 5 bases, leaving 15 bases between the germline ends. CDR3 in amino acids: CASDKNRETEAFF. In nucleotides, the CDR3 is TGTGCCAGCGATAAAAACAGGGAAACTGAAGCTTTCTTT.

The J gene is TRBJ1-1, the V gene TRBV18, with 7 positions matching TRBD1. The germline V gene has CDR1 KGHSH and CDR2 LQKENI. The CDR3 extends over 16 amino acids. The J segment lost 1 base and the V segment lost 1 base, leaving 6 bases of the junction unmatched. The CDR3 DNA reads TGTGCCAGCTCACCACGAAACAGGGGCCAGAACACTGAAGCTTTCTTT. Translated: CASSPRNRGQNTEAFF.

The rearrangement uses TRBV19 and TRBJ2-1; 9 bases line up with TRBD2. Per the germline V gene, CDR1 is LNHDA and CDR2 is SQIVND (reference sequence). Trimming took 4 bases from V and 10 from J; bases not matched to a gene: 11. The CDR3 totals 15 residues. The CDR3 nucleotides read TGTGCCAGTAGTACCCTCGTAGCGGGAGAGGGCGAGCAGTTCTTC. Its translation is CASSTLVAGEGEQFF.

The chain carries TRBV11-2 and TRBJ2-7, with D possibly matching TRBD2 (5 bases). V was pared by 2 bases and J by 7 bases, with 12 bases between. Per the germline V gene, CDR1 is SGHAT and CDR2 is FQNNGV. CDR3 length: 13 residues. CDR3 in amino acids: CASSLSPPGEQYF. DNA for the CDR3: TGTGCCAGCAGCTTATCCCCGCCGGGGGAGCAGTACTTC.

A few counts support this clone. This chain connects TRBV30 to TRBJ1-1; no definite D call. Germline V lookup: CDR1 GTSNPN, CDR2 SVGIG (reference sequence). The CDR3 has 12 amino acids. Trimming took off 5 bases at V and 0 bases at J, with 7 bases between the two ends. The CDR3 reads CAWQLMNTEAFF. The DNA of the CDR3 is TGTGCCTGGCAACTCATGAACACTGAAGCTTTCTTT.

The chain carries TRBV2 and TRBJ2-7; tentative D call: TRBD1 (5 bases). Germline loops: CDR1 SNHLY, CDR2 FYNNEI. The CDR3 is made up of 15 amino acids. The ends were cut back, 6 bases at V and 0 bases at J, with 15 bases in the middle. The CDR3 DNA reads TGTGCCAGCAGAGCCCCAGGGTTGAGCTCCTACGAGCAGTACTTC. Translation: CASRAPGLSSYEQYF.

The rearrangement links TRBV6-6 to TRBJ1-2; D gene uncertain. CDR1 and CDR2 from the germline V gene are MNHNY and SVGAGI (reference sequence). This CDR3 contains 12 residues. Deletions cut 6 bases from V and 6 bases from J, with 11 bases between. CDR3 protein: CASRSLLDGYTF. The CDR3 region has the DNA TGTGCCAGCAGGTCTCTACTGGATGGCTACACCTTC.

The gene calls are TRBV18 and TRBJ1-5; TRBD1 might be the D (5 bases). The germline V gene encodes CDR1 KGHSH and CDR2 LQKENI. The germline V and J ends were trimmed by 1 base and 5 bases, with 12 bases remaining between them. The length of the CDR3 is 15 residues. CDR3 protein: CASSPRTQDHQPQHF. CDR3 bases: TGTGCCAGCTCACCACGGACACAAGACCATCAGCCCCAGCATTTT.

This clone was detected a few times. The gene calls are TRBV3-1 (or the pseudogene TRBV3-2) and TRBJ2-1; 11 bases are shared with TRBD1. V was pared by 0 bases and J by 4 bases, with 14 bases of the junction left unmatched. Germline V gene data show CDR1 as LGHDT and CDR2 as YNNKEL (reference sequence). CDR3 length equals 20 residues. CDR3: CASSQDEGQGASQIYNEQFF. Written as DNA, the CDR3 is TGTGCCAGCAGCCAAGATGAAGGACAGGGGGCTTCCCAAATTTACAATGAGCAGTTCTTC.

This clone was detected once. This CDR3 reads CSVEPGGEDIQYF. The DNA of the CDR3 is TGCAGCGTTGAACCGGGGGGAGAGGACATTCAGTACTTC. This chain joins TRBV29-1 and TRBJ2-4, with TRBD2 matching 7 bases. The V and J ends lost 2 bases and 8 bases, in that order; junction bases with no gene match: 6. Germline assignment: CDR1 SQVTM and CDR2 ANQGSEA. The CDR3 runs 13 residues. Supplemented by reference TRBV29-1 and TRBJ2-4, the full variable domain reads SAVISQKPSRDICQRGTSLTIQCQVDSQVTMMFWYRQQPGQSLTLIATANQGSEATYESGFVIDKFPISRPNLTFSTLTVSNMSPEDSSIYLCSVEPGGEDIQYFGAGTRLSVL.

This chain uses TRBV11-3 with TRBJ1-2; D is possibly TRBD1 (5 bases). The V gene's germline CDR1 is SGHNT and CDR2 YENEEA. This CDR3 comprises 13 residues. The ends were cut back, 8 bases at V and 1 base at J, with 11 bases in the middle. The CDR3 protein is CASHGGDNYGYTF. The DNA of the CDR3 is TGTGCCAGCCACGGGGGGGATAACTATGGCTACACCTTC.

DNA for the CDR3: TGTGCCAGCAGGTTACAGGGGGACAACACTGAAGCTTTCTTT. This translates into CASRLQGDNTEAFF. The chain has TRBV7-3 and TRBJ1-1, with 8 bases identical to TRBD1. J lost 2 bases, V lost 6 bases, and 5 bases had no gene match. This CDR3 comprises 14 residues. Germline V gives CDR1 SGHTA, CDR2 FQGTGA.

V gene TRBV7-9 combines with J gene TRBJ2-7; 8 nucleotides match TRBD2. Losses at the gene ends were 0 bases for V and 2 bases for J; bases not matched to a gene: 3. CDR3 length: 15 amino acids. Germline V lookup: CDR1 SEHNR, CDR2 FQNEAQ (reference sequence). The CDR3 reads CASSLASGETYEQYF. CDR3 sequence (DNA): TGTGCCAGCAGCTTAGCTAGCGGGGAAACCTACGAGCAGTACTTC. Full variable domain (rest looked up from reference TRBV7-9 and TRBJ2-7): DTGVSQNPRHKITKRGQNVTFRCDPISEHNRLYWYRQTLGQGPEFLTYFQNEAQLEKSRLLSDRFSAERPKGSFSTLEIQRTEQGDSAMYLCASSLASGETYEQYFGPGTRLTVT.

The rearrangement uses TRBV4-2 and TRBJ1-1; 7 bases are a match to TRBD1. The germline V gene has CDR1 LGHNA and CDR2 YNFKEQ. The trim removed 4 bases at V and 0 bases at J, leaving 2 bases unmatched. This CDR3 spans 14 amino acids. This CDR3 is CASSLGTVNTEAFF. DNA for the CDR3: TGTGCCAGCAGCCTGGGGACAGTGAACACTGAAGCTTTCTTT.

The chain combines TRBV3-1 (or the pseudogene TRBV3-2) with TRBJ2-3, with 14 bases lining up with TRBD2. The CDR3 extends over 16 amino acids. CDR1 and CDR2 (germline): LGHDT, YNNKEL (reference sequence). The V and J ends lost 8 bases and 7 bases, in that order; junction bases with no gene match: 11. CDR3 region: CASQETSGGAPNTQYF. CDR3 nucleotide sequence: TGTGCCAGCCAGGAGACTAGCGGGGGGGCCCCAAATACGCAGTATTTT.

This chain uses TRBV4-3 with TRBJ2-2; 13 bases line up with TRBD2. Per the germline V gene, CDR1 is LGHNA and CDR2 is YSLEER. V lost 3 bases, J lost 7 bases, and 11 bases stayed unmatched. The CDR3 contains 18 residues. In DNA, the CDR3 is TGCGCCAGCAGCCAGGACACTAGCGGGAGGGCTAGTAGCGGGGAGCTGTTTTTT. Translating gives CASSQDTSGRASSGELFF.

J is TRBJ1-6 and V is TRBV30; no definite D call. Germline V CDR1 and CDR2: GTSNPN, SVGIG (reference sequence). The CDR3 contains 12 residues. Trimming shortened V by 4 bases and J by 7 bases, and 8 bases separated the two germline ends. The CDR3 DNA reads TGTGCCTGGAACTACGGGAATTCACCCCTCCACTTT. Amino acids: CAWNYGNSPLHF.

A few counts support this clone. J is TRBJ2-1 and V is TRBV5-6; no clear D gene. V dropped 1 base and J dropped 6 bases, with 11 bases sitting between them. Germline assignment: CDR1 SGHDT and CDR2 YYEEEE. The CDR3 is made up of 14 amino acids. CDR3 DNA sequence: TGTGCCAGCAGCTTGCGGTCCATCTCCAATGAGCAGTTCTTC. Translating gives CASSLRSISNEQFF.